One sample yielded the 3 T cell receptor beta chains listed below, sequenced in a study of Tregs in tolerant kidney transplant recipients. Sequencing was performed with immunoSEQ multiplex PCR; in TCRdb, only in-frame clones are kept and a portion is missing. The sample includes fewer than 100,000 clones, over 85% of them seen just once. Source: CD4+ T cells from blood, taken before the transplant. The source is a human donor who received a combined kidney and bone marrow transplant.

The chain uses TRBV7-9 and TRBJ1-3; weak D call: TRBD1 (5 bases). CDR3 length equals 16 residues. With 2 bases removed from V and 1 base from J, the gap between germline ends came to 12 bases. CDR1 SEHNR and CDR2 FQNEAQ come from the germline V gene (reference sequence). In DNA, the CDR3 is TGTGCCAGCAGCTTAATACGGGGGACGTCTGGAAACACCATATATTTT. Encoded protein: CASSLIRGTSGNTIYF.

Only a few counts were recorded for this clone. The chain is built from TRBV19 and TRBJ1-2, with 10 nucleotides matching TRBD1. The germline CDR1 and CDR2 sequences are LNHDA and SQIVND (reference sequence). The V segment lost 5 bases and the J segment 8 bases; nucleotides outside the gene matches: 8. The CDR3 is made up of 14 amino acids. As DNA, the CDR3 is TGTGCCAGTAGTGTCCACCGGGGACAGGGGGGCTACACCTTC. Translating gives CASSVHRGQGGYTF.

The DNA of the CDR3 is TGTGCCAGTAGTAAAGGACAGGGCTGGGCCAACGTCCTGACTTTC. It specifies CASSKGQGWANVLTF. The chain uses TRBV19 and TRBJ2-6; 8 bases fit TRBD1. The CDR3 length is 15 residues. Germline-derived CDR1 and CDR2 are LNHDA and SQIVND (reference sequence). The junction had 4 bases not matched to a gene; V was cut back by 4 bases and J by 5 bases.